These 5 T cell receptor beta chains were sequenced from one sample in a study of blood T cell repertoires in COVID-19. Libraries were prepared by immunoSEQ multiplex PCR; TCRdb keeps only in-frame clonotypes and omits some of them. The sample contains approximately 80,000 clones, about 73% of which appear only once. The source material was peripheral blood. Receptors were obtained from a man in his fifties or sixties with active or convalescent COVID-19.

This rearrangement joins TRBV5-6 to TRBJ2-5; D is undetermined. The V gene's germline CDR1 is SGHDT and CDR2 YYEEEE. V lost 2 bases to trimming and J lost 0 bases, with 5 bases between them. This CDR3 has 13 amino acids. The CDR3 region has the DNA TGTGCCAGCAGCTTCCGGGACCAAGAGACCCAGTACTTC. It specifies CASSFRDQETQYF.

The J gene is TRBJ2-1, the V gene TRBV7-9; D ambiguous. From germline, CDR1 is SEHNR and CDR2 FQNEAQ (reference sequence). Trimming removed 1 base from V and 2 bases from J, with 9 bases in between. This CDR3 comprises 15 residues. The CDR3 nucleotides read TGTGCCAGCAGCTTAGTACATCCAACCTACAATGAGCAGTTCTTC. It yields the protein CASSLVHPTYNEQFF.

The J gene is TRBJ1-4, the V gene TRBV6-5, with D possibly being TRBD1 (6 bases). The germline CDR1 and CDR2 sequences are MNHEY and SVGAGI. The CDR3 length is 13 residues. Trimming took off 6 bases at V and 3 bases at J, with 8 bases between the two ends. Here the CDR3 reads CASRRGSNEKLFF. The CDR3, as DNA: TGTGCCAGCAGGAGGGGGTCTAATGAAAAACTGTTTTTT.

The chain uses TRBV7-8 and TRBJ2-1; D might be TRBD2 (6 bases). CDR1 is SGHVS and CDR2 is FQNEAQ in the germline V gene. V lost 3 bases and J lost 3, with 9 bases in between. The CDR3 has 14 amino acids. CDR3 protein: CASSFGTLYNEQFF. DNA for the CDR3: TGTGCCAGCAGCTTCGGGACTCTCTACAATGAGCAGTTCTTC.

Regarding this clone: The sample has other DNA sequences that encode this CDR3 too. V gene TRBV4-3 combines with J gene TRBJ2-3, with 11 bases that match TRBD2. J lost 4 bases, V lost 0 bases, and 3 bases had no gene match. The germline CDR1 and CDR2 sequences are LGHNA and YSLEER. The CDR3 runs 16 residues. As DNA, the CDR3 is TGCGCCAGCAGCCAAGATTTAGCGGGGGGGCCAGATACGCAGTATTTT. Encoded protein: CASSQDLAGGPDTQYF.